These 30 T cell receptor beta chains originate from one sample sequenced in a study of blood T cell repertoires in COVID-19. Data came from immunoSEQ multiplex PCR; TCRdb stores just in-frame clones and leaves some out. The table has approximately 91,000 clones, roughly nine tenths seen once. Specimen: peripheral blood. The origin of the receptors is a man between 65 and 85 years old with acute or convalescent COVID-19.

The rearrangement uses TRBV28 and TRBJ1-3; 8 bases fit TRBD1. The trim removed 3 bases at V and 3 bases at J, leaving 4 bases unmatched. Germline values: CDR1 MDHEN, CDR2 SYDVKM. CDR3 length: 15 amino acids. The CDR3 spells CASSLDRVDGNTIYF. The DNA of the CDR3 is TGTGCCAGCAGTTTGGACAGGGTCGATGGAAACACCATATATTTT.

The chain carries TRBV9 and TRBJ2-5, with D possibly being TRBD1 (5 bases). Germline loops: CDR1 SGDLS, CDR2 YYNGEE. Trimming stripped 3 bases from V and 2 bases from J, with 11 bases between. The CDR3 is 14 residues long. The chain's CDR3 is CASSARQSQETQYF. The CDR3 nucleotides are TGTGCCAGCAGCGCCCGACAGAGTCAAGAGACCCAGTACTTC. The complete variable domain, with remaining parts taken from reference TRBV9 and TRBJ2-5, reads DSGVTQTPKHLITATGQRVTLRCSPRSGDLSVYWYQQSLDQGLQFLIQYYNGEERAKGNILERFSAQQFPDLHSELNLSSLELGDSALYFCASSARQSQETQYFGPGTRLLVL.

The chain links TRBV5-1 to TRBJ1-1, with TRBD1 as a possible D gene (5 bases). The CDR3 is 14 residues long. Between the trimmed V and J ends, which lost 4 bases and 3 bases, there was a span of 13 bases. Germline CDR1 reads SGHRS; CDR2 reads YFSETQ. CDR3 nucleotide sequence: TGCGCCAGCAGCGCGGGATCGGGGGACACTGAAGCTTTCTTT. Its protein is CASSAGSGDTEAFF.

The V call is TRBV7-6, the J call TRBJ1-6, with D possibly matching TRBD1 (5 bases). Germline V CDR1 and CDR2: SGHVS, FNYEAQ. V was pared by 2 bases and J by 0 bases, with 26 bases between. CDR3 length: 22 amino acids. This chain's CDR3 is CASSLKRWAGTQIPSYNSPLHF. CDR3 coding DNA: TGTGCCAGCAGCTTAAAGAGATGGGCCGGGACTCAAATTCCCTCCTATAATTCACCCCTCCACTTT.

The chain combines TRBV3-1 (or the pseudogene TRBV3-2) with TRBJ1-5, with 8 bases fitting TRBD1. Germline lookup yields CDR1 LGHDT and CDR2 YNNKEL (reference sequence). The CDR3 is 17 amino acids. Trimming removed 3 bases from V and 4 bases from J; junction bases left unmatched: 11. CDR3 sequence (DNA): TGTGCCAGCAGCCAGGGCAGGTTCGGGACAGGTAATCAGCCCCAGCATTTT. This codes for CASSQGRFGTGNQPQHF.

CDR3 sequence reads: CASSLTSGGANEQFF. Here the CDR3 DNA reads TGTGCCAGCAGCTTAACTAGCGGGGGGGCCAATGAGCAGTTCTTC. The chain uses TRBV7-3 and TRBJ2-1; 11 bases are shared with TRBD2. Trimming at V came to 0 bases and at J to 6 bases, leaving 1 base not matched to a gene. Germline V CDR1 and CDR2: SGHTA, FQGTGA. The length of the CDR3 is 15 residues. Together with reference TRBV7-3 and TRBJ2-1, the CDR3 gives the full variable domain: GAGVSQTPSNKVTEKGKYVELRCDPISGHTALYWYRQSLGQGPEFLIYFQGTGAADDSGLPNDRFFAVRPEGSVSTLKIQRTERGDSAVYLCASSLTSGGANEQFFGPGTRLTVL.

The V and J genes are TRBV5-1 and TRBJ1-2, with 10 bases identical to TRBD1. Looked up from germline, CDR1 is SGHRS and CDR2 is YFSETQ. This CDR3 has 15 residues. The trim removed 4 bases at V and 7 bases at J, leaving 10 bases unmatched. The DNA for the CDR3 is TGCGCCAGCAGCACCGGACAGGGGGTCGCTGGTGGCTACACCTTC. This sequence encodes CASSTGQGVAGGYTF.

In its sample, this clone was seen once. This chain connects TRBV7-9 to TRBJ1-2; 11 nucleotides match TRBD1. From germline, CDR1 is SEHNR and CDR2 FQNEAQ (reference sequence). Trimming removed 5 bases from V and 10 bases from J; junction bases left unmatched: 6. CDR3 length: 13 amino acids. The CDR3 bases are TGTGCCAGCAGCCCCGGACAGGGGGCGGACTACACCTTC. Its protein is CASSPGQGADYTF.

This chain uses TRBV3-1 (or the pseudogene TRBV3-2) with TRBJ2-5; 12 bases agree with TRBD2. Germline trimming cut 0 bases from V and 2 bases from J; bases unmatched to any gene: 10. CDR3 length: 19 residues. Germline values: CDR1 LGHDT, CDR2 YNNKEL (reference sequence). In DNA form, the CDR3 reads TGTGCCAGCAGCCAAGAATGGCTAGCGGGGGGGCAAGGTCAAGAGACCCAGTACTTC. Protein product: CASSQEWLAGGQGQETQYF.

The J gene is TRBJ1-5, the V gene TRBV11-3, with TRBD1 matching over 12 bases. Per the germline V gene, CDR1 is SGHNT and CDR2 is YENEEA. The CDR3 has 18 amino acids. The V segment lost 5 bases and the J segment 0 bases; nucleotides outside the gene matches: 8. The CDR3 spells CASSGAGTGGNSNQPQHF. The CDR3 nucleotides read TGTGCCAGCAGCGGGGCCGGGACAGGGGGCAATAGCAATCAGCCCCAGCATTTT.

As concerns this clone: Mismatch with germline at one junction end may stem from a read error. This chain links TRBV2 with TRBJ2-1, with D possibly being TRBD1 (5 bases). Germline lookup yields CDR1 SNHLY and CDR2 FYNNEI. The length of the CDR3 is 17 residues. The CDR3, as DNA: TGTGCCAGCAGGGAAGGTGGGGTCTTAAGGGGCTACAATGAGCAGTTCTTC. It specifies CASREGGVLRGYNEQFF.

This sequence joins TRBV11-2 and TRBJ2-3; no reliable D call. Germline CDR1 reads SGHAT; CDR2 reads FQNNGV. Between the trimmed V and J ends, which lost 1 base and 4 bases, there was a span of 6 bases. This CDR3 is built from 13 residues. The CDR3 nucleotides are TGTGCCAGCAGCTTAGCGGGTCCAGATACGCAGTATTTT. This encodes CASSLAGPDTQYF.

This clone appeared a single time. This chain links TRBV7-9 with TRBJ2-5; D uncertain. In germline, CDR1 is SEHNR, CDR2 FQNEAQ (reference sequence). Trimming took off 4 bases at V and 0 bases at J, with 9 bases between the two ends. This CDR3 has 14 amino acids. The DNA for the CDR3 is TGTGCCAGCAGCTCATCAGTGTACCAAGAGACCCAGTACTTC. Encoded protein: CASSSSVYQETQYF.

The chain combines TRBV10-3 with TRBJ2-3, with D possibly matching TRBD2 (5 bases). The CDR3 loop spans 14 amino acids. V was shortened by 5 bases and J by 4 bases, with 13 bases between the two germline ends. CDR1 and CDR2 from the germline V gene are ENHRY and SYGVKD. The CDR3 bases are TGTGCCATCAGTACCACTAGGAGCTCAGATACGCAGTATTTT. It specifies CAISTTRSSDTQYF.

The chain employs TRBV7-6 and TRBJ1-4; TRBD1 is a possible D gene (6 bases). Germline-derived CDR1 and CDR2 are SGHVS and FNYEAQ. This CDR3 comprises 15 residues. V dropped 5 bases and J dropped 3 bases, with 13 bases sitting between them. The CDR3 loop reads CASSPAGVPNEKLFF. CDR3 DNA: TGTGCCAGCAGCCCCGCAGGGGTGCCTAATGAAAAACTGTTTTTT. Together with reference TRBV7-6 and TRBJ1-4, the CDR3 gives the full variable domain: GAGVSQSPRYKVTKRGQDVALRCDPISGHVSLYWYRQALGQGPEFLTYFNYEAQQDKSGLPNDRFSAERPEGSISTLTIQRTEQRDSAMYRCASSPAGVPNEKLFFGSGTQLSVL.

The V call is TRBV3-1 (or the pseudogene TRBV3-2), the J call TRBJ2-1; D perhaps matches TRBD1 (6 bases). Trimming stripped 3 bases from V and 6 bases from J, with 6 bases between. The germline CDR1 and CDR2 sequences are LGHDT and YNNKEL (reference sequence). The CDR3 length is 12 residues. The CDR3 protein is CASSQTGNEQFF. The CDR3 DNA sequence: TGTGCCAGCAGCCAGACAGGCAATGAGCAGTTCTTC.

This clone was detected only a few times. The chain recombines TRBV28 with TRBJ2-3, with TRBD1 identical over 9 bases. The CDR3 length is 17 residues. Germline V CDR1 and CDR2: MDHEN, SYDVKM. J gave up 4 bases and V 4 bases, and 12 bases lay outside the gene matches. This chain's CDR3 is CASSSPWDRENPDTQYF. In nucleotides, the CDR3 is TGTGCCAGCAGTTCGCCCTGGGACAGGGAGAACCCAGATACGCAGTATTTT.

The V and J genes are TRBV3-1 (or the pseudogene TRBV3-2) and TRBJ1-1; tentatively, D is TRBD1 (6 bases). This CDR3 region has 17 residues. Germline loops: CDR1 LGHDT, CDR2 YNNKEL (reference sequence). Trimming shortened V by 0 bases and J by 6 bases, and 20 bases separated the two germline ends. The CDR3 DNA sequence: TGTGCCAGCAGCCAAGAGTTGCTTAAGGCAGGGGCCGCTGAAGCTTTCTTT. It translates to CASSQELLKAGAAEAFF.

V and J are TRBV6-5 and TRBJ2-7, with 9 bases fitting TRBD1. Germline V CDR1 and CDR2: MNHEY, SVGAGI. Trimming removed 2 bases from V and 0 bases from J; junction bases left unmatched: 2. The CDR3 extends over 15 amino acids. DNA of the CDR3: TGTGCCAGCAGTTACGGGACAGGGAGCTCCTACGAGCAGTACTTC. Translating it yields CASSYGTGSSYEQYF.

This chain uses TRBV3-1 (or the pseudogene TRBV3-2) with TRBJ2-2, with 9 bases matching TRBD2. This CDR3 has 17 residues. V shed 0 bases and J 1 base; nucleotides not matched to a gene: 3. Per germline, CDR1 LGHDT and CDR2 YNNKEL (reference sequence). Here the CDR3 reads CASSQEKRGVNTGELFF. The CDR3 DNA is TGTGCCAGCAGCCAAGAAAAGCGGGGGGTGAACACCGGGGAGCTGTTTTTT.

CDR3 DNA: TGCGCCAGCAGCTCAGCGACTCTCACAGATACGCAGTATTTT. Translating gives CASSSATLTDTQYF. This chain connects TRBV5-1 to TRBJ2-3; D remains unclear. Germline lookup yields CDR1 SGHRS and CDR2 YFSETQ. This CDR3 spans 14 amino acids. The V and J ends lost 3 bases and 2 bases respectively, with 10 bases between them.

V is TRBV19 and J is TRBJ2-2; 11 nucleotides match TRBD2. J lost 4 bases, V lost 5 bases, and 6 bases had no gene match. CDR3 length: 16 amino acids. CDR1 and CDR2 from the germline V gene are LNHDA and SQIVND (reference sequence). The CDR3 here is CASSEWTSGFTGELFF. The CDR3 DNA follows: TGTGCCAGTAGTGAATGGACTAGCGGGTTCACCGGGGAGCTGTTTTTT.

This clone was counted a single time. This chain uses TRBV15 with TRBJ1-4; D is uncertain. Trimming cost V 1 base and J 0 bases, with 6 bases left between them. This CDR3 spans 15 amino acids. From germline, CDR1 is LNHNV and CDR2 YYDKDF (reference sequence). The DNA for the CDR3 is TGTGCCACCAGCAGAGGACAAGCAACTAATGAAAAACTGTTTTTT. This translates into CATSRGQATNEKLFF.

The rearrangement uses TRBV19 and TRBJ1-1; 8 positions match TRBD1. V trimming: 7 bases; J trimming: 3 bases; junction bases outside the gene matches: 4. Germline V gene lookup returns CDR1 LNHDA and CDR2 SQIVND (reference sequence). The length of the CDR3 is 13 residues. CDR3 region: CASTDRGYTEAFF. The CDR3 region has the DNA TGTGCCAGTACCGACAGGGGATACACTGAAGCTTTCTTT.

The chain carries TRBV7-9 and TRBJ1-6; TRBD1 agrees at 9 bases. Losses at the gene ends were 4 bases for V and 10 bases for J; bases not matched to a gene: 5. Germline CDR1 is SEHNR and CDR2 is FQNEAQ (reference sequence). The CDR3 is 14 residues long. The DNA of the CDR3 is TGTGCCAGCAGCTCCGGGACAGGGACCTCACCCCTCCACTTT. This codes for CASSSGTGTSPLHF.

The gene calls are TRBV5-1 and TRBJ2-5, with D tentatively TRBD1 (6 bases). The CDR3 has 14 residues. The germline V gene has CDR1 SGHRS and CDR2 YFSETQ. V lost 3 bases, J lost 5 bases, and 14 bases lay in between. The CDR3 is CASSYRQVGETQYF. Here the CDR3 DNA reads TGCGCCAGCAGCTACCGACAGGTGGGGGAGACCCAGTACTTC.

This clone has only a few counts. The gene calls are TRBV2 and TRBJ2-3; the D is unclear. Germline CDR1 SNHLY, CDR2 FYNNEI. V lost 8 bases to trimming and J lost 5 bases, with 11 bases between them. This CDR3 has 12 residues. The CDR3 nucleotides read TGTGCCAGCGAGGCGTCGGGAGATACGCAGTATTTT. Translation: CASEASGDTQYF.

The V gene is TRBV5-1, the J gene TRBJ2-2; D remains unclear. The CDR3 has 17 amino acids. Germline CDR1 reads SGHRS; CDR2 reads YFSETQ. V lost 3 bases and J lost 4, with 19 bases in between. The CDR3 here is CASSWSPTNSGTGELFF. CDR3 sequence (DNA): TGCGCCAGCAGCTGGAGCCCCACTAATTCGGGCACCGGGGAGCTGTTTTTT.

This clone was seen just once. J is TRBJ2-6 and V is TRBV13; tentative D call: TRBD1 (6 bases). The CDR3 length is 17 residues. The germline CDR1 and CDR2 sequences are PRHDT and FYEKMQ (reference sequence). Trimming took 5 bases from V and 0 from J, leaving 14 bases between them. CDR3 coding DNA: TGTGCCAGCAGCCCGGACAGTAGTCTCTCTGGGGCCAACGTCCTGACTTTC. It translates to CASSPDSSLSGANVLTF.

This clone was detected only once. V usage is TRBV2 and J usage is TRBJ1-5, with 7 nucleotides matching TRBD1. Germline loops: CDR1 SNHLY, CDR2 FYNNEI. V shed 6 bases and J 5 bases; nucleotides not matched to a gene: 7. CDR3 length equals 14 residues. As DNA, the CDR3 is TGTGCCAGCAGCCTCGGGACAGCTTATCAGCCCCAGCATTTT. Translating gives CASSLGTAYQPQHF.